This T cell receptor (beta chain) was sequenced for a study of T cell repertoires in cytomegalovirus infection. Study-level background: Both CMV infection and a matching HLA type were indicated by public TCR beta signatures. Study-wide results and limits: Within the response measured ex vivo, HLA-C-restricted CMV-specific TCR beta clonotypes were dominant.

TCRdb re-analysed the reads in MiXCR, keeping a single row per CDR3 protein. The sample holds about 200,000 distinct CDR3 sequences, about a tenth seen once. This clonotype was seen ten or more times. Its antigen is not known. Germline V gene data show CDR1 as SGHAT and CDR2 as FQNNGV. The CDR3 is 15 amino acids. After removal of 6 bases from V and 1 base from J, the junction contained 6 bases not matched to a gene. The chain joins TRBV11-2 to TRBJ2-5, with 9 bases matching TRBD2. This clonotype was sampled from a human donor in good health (CMV status not recorded). Some clones in this sample may be carry-over from other donors' samples. The sample consisted of PBMCs. In DNA, the CDR3 is TGTGCCAGCAGGAAGGCGGGGGGGGCCCAAGAGACCCAGTACTTC. Residues: CASRKAGGAQETQYF.